Listed below are T cell receptor beta chains from one sample, sequenced in a study of sequential checkpoint blockade in melanoma. Profiled with immunoSEQ multiplex PCR; TCRdb holds only in-frame clones, not every one. The table has 15,000 to 20,000 clones, over 70% seen once. The sample in question was CD8+ T cells sorted from blood (inferred from file names), obtained from a patient given nivolumab and ipilimumab in sequence. The receptors here all came from a human donor with melanoma. CDR3s include the opening cysteine and the closing phenylalanine or tryptophan. The order of the fields is J gene, V gene, D gene, clone size, CDR3 DNA, CDR3 protein. The D gene is left open where the match is weak. For some rows the clone size is stated as once, few or many, or as a class when expanded; others skip it.

>TRBJ1-5|TRBV5-6|-|-
TGTGCCAGCAGCTTGGGCGGGGGGGCCATCAATCAGCCCCAGCATTTT
CASSLGGGAINQPQHF
>TRBJ2-7|TRBV5-5|-|-
TGTGCCAGCAGCTTGGGGGCGGGGACGCGGTCCTACGAGCAGTACTTC
CASSLGAGTRSYEQYF
>TRBJ1-1|TRBV5-1|-|-
TGCGCCAGCAGCTTCGGGAGAGGGACTGAAGCTTTCTTT
CASSFGRGTEAFF
>TRBJ1-4|TRBV7-9|TRBD1|once
TGTGCCAGCAGTTTACAGGGGCACAATGAAAAACTGTTTTTT
CASSLQGHNEKLFF
>TRBJ2-7|TRBV2|TRBD1|-
TGTGCCACTGGGACAGGGGGCAAATACGAGCAGTACTTC
CATGTGGKYEQYF
>TRBJ1-3|TRBV5-1|-|-
TGCGCCAGCAGGCCAGATCTGGCCTCTGGAAACACCATATATTTT
CASRPDLASGNTIYF
>TRBJ2-2|TRBV19|-|-
TGTGCCTCCCGTAGCAGGGGTGGCACCGGGGAGCTGTTTTTT
CASRSRGGTGELFF
>TRBJ1-1|TRBV5-4|TRBD1|-
TGTGCCAGCAGAGGACAGGCCGGGGACACTGAAGCTTTCTTT
CASRGQAGDTEAFF
>TRBJ2-7|TRBV7-2|TRBD1|-
TGTGCCAGCAGCGTACAGGGGTACGGGCAGTACTTC
CASSVQGYGQYF
>TRBJ1-2|TRBV2|TRBD1|-
TGTGCCAGCAGCCCGGGACAGGGGCTCTATGGCTACACCTTC
CASSPGQGLYGYTF
>TRBJ2-7|TRBV7-2|-|few
TGTGCCAGCAGTCGCGGACAGTCACTAACCTACGAGCAGTACTTC
CASSRGQSLTYEQYF
>TRBJ1-6|TRBV7-8|-|few
TGTGCCAGCAGCTCCAGGGCCTCCTCCTATAATTCACCCCTCCACTTT
CASSSRASSYNSPLHF
>TRBJ1-2|TRBV19|TRBD1|-
TGTGCCAGTAGTATAGAATGGACAGGGTATCTTGGCTACACCTTC
CASSIEWTGYLGYTF
>TRBJ2-7|TRBV4-1|TRBD1|-
TGCGCCAGCAGCCATTTAGGGACAGGGGCTTACGAGCAGTACTTC
CASSHLGTGAYEQYF
>TRBJ2-7|TRBV5-6|-|-
TGTGCCAGCAGCTTGGCCGGTGACAGCTACGAGCAGTACTTC
CASSLAGDSYEQYF
>TRBJ2-1|TRBV7-2|TRBD2|few
TGTGCCAGCAGCCCTGTACTAGCGGGAGGCTCCTACAATGAGCAGTTCTTC
CASSPVLAGGSYNEQFF
>TRBJ2-7|TRBV29-1|-|-
TGCAGCGTTGAACCGACTTATTCCTACGAGCAGTACTTC
CSVEPTYSYEQYF
>TRBJ2-7|TRBV7-9|TRBD2|few
TGTGCCAGCAGCCCCAGGGCTAGCGGGACGGGCGAGCAGTACTTC
CASSPRASGTGEQYF
>TRBJ1-2|TRBV21-1|-|-
TGTGCCAGCAGCAGACGGGACAGGGGTGTCTATGGCTACACCTTC
CASSRRDRGVYGYTF
>TRBJ2-2|TRBV27|-|few
TGTGCCAGCAGTCCCGCCTCAGGGCGCACCGGGGAGCTGTTTTTT
CASSPASGRTGELFF
>TRBJ1-4|TRBV7-9|-|-
TGTGCCAGCAGCCACCCAGGGTACTGGGAAAAACTGTTTTTT
CASSHPGYWEKLFF
>TRBJ1-2|TRBV27|TRBD1|large
TGTGCCAGCATGCTCAGGGGGAGTACGAATGGCTACACCTTC
CASMLRGSTNGYTF
>TRBJ1-1|TRBV18|TRBD1|-
TGTGCCAGCTCACCAAACCCTGGGACAGACTCTCGTACTGAAGCTTTCTTT
CASSPNPGTDSRTEAFF
>TRBJ1-1|TRBV2|-|few
TGTGCCAGCGTCTCTTTAGGGGAGAACACTGAAGCTTTCTTT
CASVSLGENTEAFF
>TRBJ1-1|TRBV11-2|TRBD1|-
TGTGCCAGTACCAGGGGGACTGAAGCTTTCTTT
CASTRGTEAFF
>TRBJ2-7|TRBV27|TRBD1|-
TGTGCCAGCAGCTTTCTCGGGACAGCTTCCTACGAGCAGTACTTC
CASSFLGTASYEQYF
>TRBJ2-7|TRBV27|TRBD2|-
TGTGCCAGCAGTTTAATAGCGGGAGAGCGGGAGCAGTACTTC
CASSLIAGEREQYF
>TRBJ1-2|TRBV15|-|-
TGTGCCACCAGCCTACTTCGGGGGGACTATGGCTACACCTTC
CATSLLRGDYGYTF
>TRBJ2-7|TRBV7-2|TRBD1|-
TGTGCCAGCAGCCATCCGGGACAGGGCTCCTACGAGCAGTACTTC
CASSHPGQGSYEQYF
>TRBJ2-5|TRBV7-9|TRBD1|-
TGTGCCAGCAGCCTCCAACAGGGGTACGAGACCCAGTACTTC
CASSLQQGYETQYF
>TRBJ2-7|TRBV7-6|TRBD1|-
TGTGCCAGCAGCTTAGGGACAGGGGCTTCCTACGAGCAGTACTTC
CASSLGTGASYEQYF
>TRBJ1-1|TRBV5-1|-|-
TGCGCCAGCAGCTTGGGGCCAGTTAACACTGAAGCTTTCTTT
CASSLGPVNTEAFF
>TRBJ2-7|TRBV7-2|-|-
TGTGCCAGCAGCAAAACAGGGTCAGGGTTCCCCTACGAGCAGTACTTC
CASSKTGSGFPYEQYF
>TRBJ1-2|TRBV29-1|TRBD1|-
TGCAGCGTTTACGGACAGGGACAGACATATGGCTACACCTTC
CSVYGQGQTYGYTF
>TRBJ1-5|TRBV7-9|-|-
TGTGCCAGCAGCTTAGGGGGGGAAGATCAGCCCCAGCATTTT
CASSLGGEDQPQHF
>TRBJ1-2|TRBV5-6|TRBD1|-
TGTGCCAGCAGCCTCCGGGACAGGGTACACTATGGCTACACCTTC
CASSLRDRVHYGYTF
>TRBJ1-2|TRBV2|-|-
TGTGCCAGCAGCGTTTTGAGTCGCTACACCTTC
CASSVLSRYTF
>TRBJ2-7|TRBV6-6|-|-
TGTGCCAGCAGTCTCCCGGAGAGGACCTACGAGCAGTACTTC
CASSLPERTYEQYF
>TRBJ2-7|TRBV7-7|-|-
TGTGCTAGCAGCTACTCGAGCTCCTACGAGCAGTACTTC
CASSYSSSYEQYF
>TRBJ1-6|TRBV27|TRBD1|-
TGTGCCAGCAGCCCCAGGGGGACAGGGGGCTTTTCACCCCTCCACTTT
CASSPRGTGGFSPLHF
>TRBJ2-7|TRBV27|TRBD1|few
TGTGCCAGCAGTTACTCGACCCGACAGGGAAGTTACGAGCAGTACTTC
CASSYSTRQGSYEQYF
>TRBJ1-2|TRBV6-5|-|once
TGTGCCAGTAGTTTCGGGGTCGGTGGCTACACCTTC
CASSFGVGGYTF
>TRBJ2-2|TRBV4-3|-|-
TGCGCCAGCAGCCAAGAATCGGCAGGGGGGATCACCGGGGAGCTGTTTTTT
CASSQESAGGITGELFF
>TRBJ2-7|TRBV28|-|-
TGTGCCAGCGGAAAGGGGGCGGGAGGCTCCTACGAGCAGTACTTC
CASGKGAGGSYEQYF
>TRBJ2-7|TRBV11-2|-|-
TGTGCCAGCAGCTCAGGCGCCGTCGAGCAGTACTTC
CASSSGAVEQYF
>TRBJ1-5|TRBV2|-|-
TGTGCCAGCAGTGAATCGAGGGCTTATAGCAATCAGCCCCAGCATTTT
CASSESRAYSNQPQHF
>TRBJ2-7|TRBV7-2|-|-
TGTGCCAGCAGCTCGTCGACAGGTCCGGGGTACGAGCAGTACTTC
CASSSSTGPGYEQYF
>TRBJ1-2|TRBV27|TRBD1|-
TGTGCCAGCACCCTTCGCGGGACAGGGACCTATGGCTACACCTTC
CASTLRGTGTYGYTF
>TRBJ2-2|TRBV27|-|-
TGTGCCAGCAGTCCACAGACAGTTCCCGGGGAGCTGTTTTTT
CASSPQTVPGELFF
>TRBJ2-2|TRBV9|TRBD1|-
TGTGCCAGCAGCGTAGAAGGGGGCGGAGGCGGGGAGCTGTTTTTT
CASSVEGGGGGELFF
>TRBJ2-6|TRBV6-5|-|-
TGTGCCAGCAGCCAGGGGTCTGGGGCCAACGTCCTGACTTTC
CASSQGSGANVLTF
>TRBJ2-2|TRBV7-6|-|-
TGTGCCAGCAGCCCGGAGACAGGATTCGACACCGGGGAGCTGTTTTTT
CASSPETGFDTGELFF
>TRBJ1-5|TRBV28|-|-
TGTGCCAGCAGTTTTCGTTTCAGCAATCAGCCCCAGCATTTT
CASSFRFSNQPQHF
>TRBJ1-2|TRBV5-4|-|-
TGTGCCAGCAGCGAAATAGCCCAAACCAACTATGGCTACACCTTC
CASSEIAQTNYGYTF
>TRBJ1-5|TRBV15|-|medium-sized
TGTGCCACCAGCCCTCTACCGATCAATCAGCCCCAGCATTTT
CATSPLPINQPQHF
>TRBJ2-7|TRBV6-1|TRBD1|-
TGTGCCAGCAGTGAAGGGGGACAGGGTTGGTACGAGCAGTACTTC
CASSEGGQGWYEQYF
>TRBJ1-5|TRBV7-9|-|-
TGTGCCAGCAGCTCAGGGAGGGATAACAATCAGCCCCAGCATTTT
CASSSGRDNNQPQHF
>TRBJ2-7|TRBV27|TRBD2|once
TGTGCCAGCAGCCCGAGGACTAGCGGGTACGAGCAGTACTTC
CASSPRTSGYEQYF
>TRBJ2-7|TRBV15|-|-
TGTGCCACCAGCAGAGGTACGGGTGCCTACGAGCAGTACTTC
CATSRGTGAYEQYF